The T cell receptor (beta chain) under discussion was sequenced for a study of siplizumab effects on memory and regulatory T cells. Repertoires were generated with immunoSEQ multiplex PCR, while TCRdb's copy carries only in-frame clones and drops some. The sample contains tens of thousands of clones, approximately 96% of which appear only once. The specimen was naive CD4+ T cells sorted from blood. The source is a human donor in good health.

The CDR3 DNA follows: TGTGCCAGTACCCCCATCGGATACGGCTACACCTTC. This codes for CASTPIGYGYTF. The chain recombines TRBV19 with TRBJ1-2; D uncertain. This CDR3 has 12 amino acids. Trimming took off 7 bases at V and 8 bases at J, with 14 bases between the two ends. CDR1 and CDR2 from the germline V gene are LNHDA and SQIVND (reference sequence).